Below, 13 T cell receptor beta chains from the same sample are listed, as sequenced in a study of blood T cell repertoires in COVID-19. Clones were sequenced by immunoSEQ multiplex PCR, and TCRdb holds only the in-frame ones, with some missing. The sample records about 200,000 clones, around 76% being singletons. Sequencing was performed on peripheral blood. These receptor sequences come from a woman aged 55-69 years with COVID-19, enrolled during active disease.

The chain recombines TRBV10-2 with TRBJ2-6; 10 bases are a match to TRBD2. V lost 9 bases, J lost 1 base, and 9 bases stayed unmatched. The CDR3 consists of 17 residues. Germline CDR1 is WSHSY and CDR2 is SAAADI. CDR3 coding DNA: TGCGCCAGTGAGGGTAGCGGGGGGAGATCTGGGGCCAACGTCCTGACTTTC. It codes for CASEGSGGRSGANVLTF.

V gene TRBV19 combines with J gene TRBJ2-5; 10 positions match TRBD2. Germline-derived CDR1 and CDR2 are LNHDA and SQIVND (reference sequence). Trimming removed 4 bases from V and 2 bases from J; junction bases left unmatched: 13. This CDR3 has 18 amino acids. CDR3 region: CASSSSSPSGSRQETQYF. CDR3 in DNA: TGTGCCAGTAGTAGCTCCTCTCCTAGCGGGAGTAGGCAAGAGACCCAGTACTTC.

The chain links TRBV28 to TRBJ2-3; 7 bases agree with TRBD1. CDR3 size: 16 residues. The V gene end was trimmed by 6 bases and the J gene end by 4 bases; junction bases not matched to a gene: 13. Per the germline V gene, CDR1 is MDHEN and CDR2 is SYDVKM. CDR3 nucleotide sequence: TGTGCCAGCAGCCCCGACAGGGACGTTGGCGCAGATACGCAGTATTTT. This encodes CASSPDRDVGADTQYF.

This sequence joins TRBV4-2 and TRBJ2-1; 8 bases are a match to TRBD1. Germline V gene lookup returns CDR1 LGHNA and CDR2 YNFKEQ. With V trimmed by 1 base and J by 7 bases, 9 bases remained unmatched. This CDR3 spans 16 amino acids. CDR3 protein: CASSQADRVESNEQFF. DNA of the CDR3: TGTGCCAGCAGCCAAGCGGACAGGGTGGAATCAAATGAGCAGTTCTTC.

The chain uses TRBV5-1 and TRBJ2-4; 8 positions agree with TRBD1. The CDR3 consists of 15 residues. CDR1 is SGHRS, CDR2 YFSETQ, per germline. With 2 bases clipped from V and 7 bases from J, the junction kept 8 bases outside the gene matches. The CDR3 DNA sequence: TGCGCCAGCAGCTTCGGACAGGGTCGGGGGAACATTCAGTACTTC. Translated: CASSFGQGRGNIQYF.

V gene TRBV7-6 combines with J gene TRBJ2-1; the match to TRBD2 covers 10 bases. This CDR3 spans 15 amino acids. Germline V gene sequence: CDR1 SGHVS, CDR2 FNYEAQ. Losses at the gene ends were 3 bases for V and 10 bases for J; bases not matched to a gene: 9. CDR3 amino acids: CASSLVGLAVGEQFF. The CDR3 DNA sequence: TGTGCCAGCAGCTTGGTCGGACTAGCGGTAGGCGAGCAGTTCTTC.

The V gene is TRBV14, the J gene TRBJ1-5; 12 bases are a match to TRBD1. CDR1 is SGHDN, CDR2 FVKESK, per germline. CDR3 size: 17 residues. The V segment lost 6 bases and the J segment 5 bases; nucleotides outside the gene matches: 11. CDR3 loop: CASRRDRGQVIHQPQHF. In DNA, the CDR3 is TGTGCCAGCAGACGGGACAGGGGGCAGGTTATCCATCAGCCCCAGCATTTT.

This chain connects TRBV5-8 to TRBJ1-5, with D tentatively TRBD1 (5 bases). V lost 6 bases to trimming and J lost 2 bases, with 27 bases between them. In germline, CDR1 is SGHTS, CDR2 YDEGEE. The CDR3 is 19 amino acids. CDR3 in amino acids: CASTRGVGLFSRGNQPQHF. CDR3 nucleotide sequence: TGTGCCAGCACCCGAGGGGTGGGACTCTTCTCGCGGGGCAATCAGCCCCAGCATTTT. The full variable domain, its missing parts supplied by reference TRBV5-8 and TRBJ1-5, is EAGVTQSPTHLIKTRGQQATLRCSPISGHTSVYWYQQALGLGLQFLLWYDEGEERNRGNFPPRFSGRQFPNYSSELNVNALELEDSALYLCASTRGVGLFSRGNQPQHFGDGTRLSIL.

In its sample, this clone was seen once. This sequence joins TRBV7-9 and TRBJ1-5; D not resolved. Germline V lookup: CDR1 SEHNR, CDR2 FQNEAQ (reference sequence). Deletions cut 5 bases from V and 3 bases from J, with 11 bases between. The CDR3 is 14 residues long. Here the CDR3 reads CASSLGKTNQPQHF. Written as DNA, the CDR3 is TGTGCCAGCAGCCTCGGGAAAACCAATCAGCCCCAGCATTTT.

This clone has only one observation. The V gene is TRBV4-2, the J gene TRBJ1-5, with 9 bases aligning to TRBD1. The CDR3 has 16 amino acids. Germline V gene data show CDR1 as LGHNA and CDR2 as YNFKEQ. The ends lost 3 bases at V and 1 base at J; junction bases unmatched: 4. This CDR3 reads CASSHPGTGSNQPQHF. The DNA for the CDR3 is TGTGCCAGCAGCCACCCCGGGACAGGGAGCAATCAGCCCCAGCATTTT.

V is TRBV3-1 (or the pseudogene TRBV3-2) and J is TRBJ2-7; D not resolved. CDR1 LGHDT and CDR2 YNNKEL come from the germline V gene (reference sequence). The CDR3 length is 14 residues. The V and J ends lost 1 base and 0 bases respectively, with 7 bases between them. The chain's CDR3 is CASSQVRSSYEQYV. CDR3 coding DNA: TGTGCCAGCAGCCAAGTGCGTAGCTCCTACGAGCAGTACGTC.

V is TRBV7-2 and J is TRBJ2-7, with a tentative D call TRBD2 (6 bases). CDR1 SGHTA and CDR2 FQGNSA come from the germline V gene. This CDR3 has 15 amino acids. With 5 bases removed from V and 2 bases from J, the gap between germline ends came to 16 bases. The CDR3 sequence is CASSQLGAGPYEQYF. DNA of the CDR3: TGTGCCAGCAGCCAGCTCGGGGCGGGACCCTACGAGCAGTACTTC.

The J gene is TRBJ2-3, the V gene TRBV5-6; 8 nucleotides agree with TRBD1. J lost 4 bases, V lost 0 bases, and 10 bases had no gene match. The CDR3 has 17 residues. Germline CDR1 and CDR2: SGHDT and YYEEEE. The CDR3 loop is CASSLGQGFGSADTQYF. The CDR3, as DNA: TGTGCCAGCAGCTTGGGACAGGGGTTTGGTAGTGCAGATACGCAGTATTTT.